These 5 T cell receptor beta chains share one sample of origin, sequenced in a study of shared clonotypes between healthy human individuals. Sequencing used immunoSEQ multiplex PCR; TCRdb keeps in-frame clones, though not all of them. The sample has some 1,900,000 clones, less than 95% seen once. Naivety among CD8 cells was defined by CD45RO negativity and positive CCR7 selection, thereby excluding terminally differentiated effector memory CD45RA+ cells. The specimen was naive CD8+ T cells sorted from blood. Receptors originate from a man aged 18 to 29 in good health.

The rearrangement uses TRBV4-1 and TRBJ1-2; D is ambiguous. The CDR3 is 14 amino acids. Germline assignment: CDR1 MGHRA and CDR2 YSYEKL. Trimming stripped 5 bases from V and 6 bases from J, with 16 bases between. CDR3 DNA: TGCGCCAGCAGCGTTTATAACCCGGCGGATGGCTACACCTTC. Its protein product is CASSVYNPADGYTF.

This rearrangement joins TRBV5-4 to TRBJ2-7, with D perhaps TRBD2 (5 bases). Germline CDR1 is SGHNT and CDR2 is YYREEE (reference sequence). This CDR3 is 12 amino acids long. Trimming shortened V by 3 bases and J by 2 bases, and 6 bases separated the two germline ends. DNA for the CDR3: TGTGCCAGCAGCTGGGGAGCCTACGAGCAGTACTTC. Its protein is CASSWGAYEQYF.

This clone was recorded once. V is TRBV2 and J is TRBJ2-1; 7 bases map to TRBD1. The CDR3 extends over 13 amino acids. Germline loops: CDR1 SNHLY, CDR2 FYNNEI. V trimming: 6 bases; J trimming: 5 bases; junction bases outside the gene matches: 4. The CDR3 coding sequence is TGTGCCAGCAGAAAAACAGGGGACAATGAGCAGTTCTTC. Protein product: CASRKTGDNEQFF.

The V and J genes are TRBV19 and TRBJ2-7; 7 bases fit TRBD1. CDR1 is LNHDA, CDR2 SQIVND, per germline (reference sequence). Losses at the gene ends were 3 bases for V and 5 bases for J; bases not matched to a gene: 10. There are 15 residues in the CDR3. In nucleotides, the CDR3 is TGTGCCAGTAGTATTACCCCGGGACAGTTCAACGAGCAGTACTTC. Translating gives CASSITPGQFNEQYF.

V usage is TRBV9 and J usage is TRBJ2-3, with a possible D match to TRBD2 (5 bases). V lost 5 bases and J lost 9, with 22 bases in between. The CDR3 is 15 amino acids. Germline V gene sequence: CDR1 SGDLS, CDR2 YYNGEE. CDR3 nucleotide sequence: TGTGCCAGCAGTCTCCTAGAGGGCCCCCAGGAAACGCAGTATTTT. Translated, it gives CASSLLEGPQETQYF.